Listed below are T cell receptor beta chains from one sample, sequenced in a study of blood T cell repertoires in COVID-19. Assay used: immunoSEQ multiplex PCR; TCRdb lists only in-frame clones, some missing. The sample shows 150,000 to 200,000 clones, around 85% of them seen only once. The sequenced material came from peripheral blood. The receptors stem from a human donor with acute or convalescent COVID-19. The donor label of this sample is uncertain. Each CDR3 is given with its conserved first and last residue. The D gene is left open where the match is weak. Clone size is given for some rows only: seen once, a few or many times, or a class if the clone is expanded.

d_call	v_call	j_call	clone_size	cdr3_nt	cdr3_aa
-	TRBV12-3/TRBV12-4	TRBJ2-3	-	TGTGCCAGCAGCCCCGAGACAGGAGATACGCAGTATTTT	CASSPETGDTQYF
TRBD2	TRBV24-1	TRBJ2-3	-	TGTGCCACCAGCGACCGGGGGCGGGGGGCCAGCACAGATACGCAGTATTTT	CATSDRGRGASTDTQYF
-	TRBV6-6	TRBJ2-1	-	TGTGCCAGCAGTTCTACTTCACAGGGTTTGAAAATTGAGCAGTTCTTC	CASSSTSQGLKIEQFF
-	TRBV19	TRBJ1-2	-	TGTGCCAGTAGTATAGATGGAGTAAGTCTCATCTATGGCTACACCTTC	CASSIDGVSLIYGYTF
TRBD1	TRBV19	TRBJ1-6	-	TGTGCCAGTAGTAGGGACAGGGGGAACTTCTCACCCCTCCACTTT	CASSRDRGNFSPLHF
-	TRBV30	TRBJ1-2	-	TGTGCCTGGAGTGTAGGTGGGCAAGGATATGGCTACACCTTC	CAWSVGGQGYGYTF
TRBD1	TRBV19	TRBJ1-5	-	TGTGCCAGTAGTATAGGGACAGGGCGAAACAATCAGCCCCAGCATTTT	CASSIGTGRNNQPQHF
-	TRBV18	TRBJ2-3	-	TGTGCCAGCTCACCACCCATTCCCACAGATACGCAGTATTTT	CASSPPIPTDTQYF
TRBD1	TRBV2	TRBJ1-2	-	TGTGCCAGCAGTGAGGAAAGGACAGGGGTTTATGGCTACACCTTC	CASSEERTGVYGYTF
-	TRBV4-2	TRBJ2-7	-	TGTGCCAGCAGCCAAGAATTGGGTTGGGAGAGCTCCTACGAGCAGTACTTC	CASSQELGWESSYEQYF
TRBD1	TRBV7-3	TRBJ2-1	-	TGTGCCAGCAGCTTAATCGTCGGAATCTCAGGGGGTGAGCAGTTCTTC	CASSLIVGISGGEQFF
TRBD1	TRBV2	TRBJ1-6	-	TGTGCCAGCACTATGGGACAGGGCGGTTCACCCCTCCACTTT	CASTMGQGGSPLHF
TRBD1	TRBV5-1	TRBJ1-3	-	TGCGCCAGCAGCTTGGAAGGGACAGAGCCAAACACCATATATTTT	CASSLEGTEPNTIYF
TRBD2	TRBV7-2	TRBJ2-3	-	TGTGCCAGCAGCCCCATGACTAGCGTCACAGATACGCAGTATTTT	CASSPMTSVTDTQYF
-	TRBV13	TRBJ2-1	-	TGTGCCAGCAGCTTAACGGGGTCATACTCCTACAATGAGCAGTTCTTC	CASSLTGSYSYNEQFF
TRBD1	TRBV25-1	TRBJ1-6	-	TGTGCCAGCAGAGCCCAGACAGGGGTCAATTCACCCCTCCACTTT	CASRAQTGVNSPLHF
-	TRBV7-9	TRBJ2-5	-	TGTGCCAGCAGCTTAACCCGTCTACAAGAGACCCAGTACTTC	CASSLTRLQETQYF
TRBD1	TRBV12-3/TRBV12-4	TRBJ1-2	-	TGTGCCAGCAGTCGGACAGGGGATGGCTACACCTTC	CASSRTGDGYTF
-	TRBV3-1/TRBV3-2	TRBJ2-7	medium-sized	TGTGCCAGCAGCCTGACGGGTCGCTCCTACGAGCAGTACTTC	CASSLTGRSYEQYF
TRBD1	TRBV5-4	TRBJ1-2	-	TGTGCCAGCAGCTTGCCAAGGACAGGGGCTTTTAACTATGGCTACACCTTC	CASSLPRTGAFNYGYTF
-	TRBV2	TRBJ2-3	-	TGTGCCAGCAGTGAAAGGAACCTCTCCTCTCGGGGCACAGATACGCAGTATTTT	CASSERNLSSRGTDTQYF
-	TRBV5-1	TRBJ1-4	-	TGCGCCAGCAGAACCGGGACATCGGGTGAAAAACTGTTTTTT	CASRTGTSGEKLFF
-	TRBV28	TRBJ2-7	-	TGTGCCAGCAGTTCCTGGCGGGGCAGGGAGGACGAGCAGTACTTC	CASSSWRGREDEQYF
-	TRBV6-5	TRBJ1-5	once	TGTGCCAGCAGTTACTCGGGCTGGTCAGTCAATCAGCCCCAGCATTTT	CASSYSGWSVNQPQHF
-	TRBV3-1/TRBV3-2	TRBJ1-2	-	TGTGCCAGCAGCCCCGCCTTGGAGAGCTATGGCTACACCTTC	CASSPALESYGYTF
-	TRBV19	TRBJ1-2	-	TGTGCCAGTAGGGGGGCCTTGGAGAACTATGGCTACACCTTC	CASRGALENYGYTF
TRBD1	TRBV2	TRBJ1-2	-	TGTGCCAGCAGTCCAGAACAGGGGACATTTTATGGCTACACCTTC	CASSPEQGTFYGYTF
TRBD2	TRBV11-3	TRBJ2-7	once	TGTGCCACCGGGACTAGCGGGTCCTACGAGCAGTACTTC	CATGTSGSYEQYF
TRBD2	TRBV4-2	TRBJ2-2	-	TGTGCCAGCAGCCGGGCTGTAGCGGGGGACACCGGGGAGCTGTTTTTT	CASSRAVAGDTGELFF
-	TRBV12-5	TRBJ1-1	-	TGTGCTAGTGGAGGGACTTCAGGGCTGAGAAGGAAAGTGAACACTGAAGCTTTCTTT	CASGGTSGLRRKVNTEAFF
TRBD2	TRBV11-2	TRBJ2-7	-	TGTGCCAGCAGCCCCCCTGCTCTAGCGGGGGGTATCTCCTACGAGCAGTACTTC	CASSPPALAGGISYEQYF
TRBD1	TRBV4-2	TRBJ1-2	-	TGTGCCAGCAGCCAAGATTTTGAGGCAGGGGGGAACTATGGCTACACCTTC	CASSQDFEAGGNYGYTF
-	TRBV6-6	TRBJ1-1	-	TGTGCCAGCAGTATGGGGTTTCAGGGTGGGAAGACTGGAGCTTTCTTT	CASSMGFQGGKTGAFF